The 6 T cell receptor beta chains reported below all come from one sample, sequenced in a study of CD8+ T cells in alopecia areata. Investigators isolated RNA and reverse transcribed it into cDNA to act as the sequencing template. TCRdb keeps only in-frame clones here, not all; method: immunoSEQ multiplex PCR. In the table there are roughly 120,000 clones, 35% to 45% of which are singletons. What was sequenced was CD4+ T cells sorted from blood. The receptors come from a human donor with alopecia areata.

The genes are TRBV13 and TRBJ2-7; D gene uncertain. Germline CDR1 is PRHDT and CDR2 is FYEKMQ (reference sequence). The CDR3 runs 14 residues. V shed 4 bases and J shed 0 bases, with 10 bases lying between them. The CDR3 sequence is CASSSQPSSYEQYF. The DNA for the CDR3 is TGTGCCAGCAGCTCACAGCCTTCCTCCTACGAGCAGTACTTC.

J is TRBJ2-1 and V is TRBV11-3, with D hard to call. The CDR3 loop spans 11 amino acids. V was cut by 6 bases and J by 8 bases, with 8 bases left in between. CDR1 and CDR2 from the germline V gene are SGHNT and YENEEA. The CDR3 DNA reads TGTGCCAGCAGTGGCGGATATGAGCAGTTCTTC. Translation gives CASSGGYEQFF.

The chain couples TRBV29-1 to TRBJ1-1, with D perhaps TRBD1 (5 bases). Trimming shortened V by 8 bases and J by 5 bases, and 18 bases separated the two germline ends. The CDR3 is 13 residues long. From germline, CDR1 is SQVTM and CDR2 ANQGSEA. CDR3 loop: CSIGETEGTEAFF. The CDR3 coding sequence is TGCAGCATAGGGGAGACGGAGGGGACTGAAGCTTTCTTT.

This clone occurred once. The chain recombines TRBV4-3 with TRBJ2-2, with TRBD2 matching over 11 bases. The J segment lost 2 bases and the V segment lost 3 bases, leaving 8 bases of the junction unmatched. CDR1 LGHNA and CDR2 YSLEER come from the germline V gene. The length of the CDR3 is 18 residues. CDR3 coding DNA: TGCGCCAGCAGCCATGCGTTAGCGGGAGGGACAAACACCGGGGAGCTGTTTTTT. As protein: CASSHALAGGTNTGELFF.

This clone was counted only a few times. The chain recombines TRBV2 with TRBJ2-4; possible D gene TRBD1, 6 bases. This CDR3 spans 15 amino acids. V gave up 3 bases and J gave up 8 bases, with 17 bases separating them. CDR1 and CDR2 (germline): SNHLY, FYNNEI. In DNA, the CDR3 is TGTGCCAGCAGTGATAGAACAGGGACGGGTGACATTCAGTACTTC. It yields the protein CASSDRTGTGDIQYF.

The chain employs TRBV11-1 and TRBJ2-7; D unresolved. Trimming removed 1 base from V and 6 bases from J, with 7 bases in between. The CDR3 loop spans 12 amino acids. Germline CDR1 and CDR2: SGHAT and FQDESV (reference sequence). For the CDR3, the DNA is TGTGCCAGCAGCTTAGGTTTAAGCGAGCAGTACTTC. Protein: CASSLGLSEQYF.